These 15 T cell receptor beta chains came from one sample sequenced in a study of T-cell memory formation after mild COVID-19. TCRdb processed the 5' RACE reads anew with MiXCR; each CDR3 protein has one entry. The sample holds approximately 250,000 distinct CDR3 sequences, roughly 17% seen once. The sequencing sample was made of PBMCs or a T cell subset sorted from them (not recorded which). Source of these receptors: a man in his late teens or twenties who had mild COVID-19 (a few samples of this study predate the infection). Cell type and time point are not known.

This chain uses TRBV19 with TRBJ1-2; tentatively, D is TRBD1 (5 bases). This CDR3 spans 13 amino acids. Trimming pared 8 bases from V and 7 bases from J, leaving 17 bases between. Germline V lookup: CDR1 LNHDA, CDR2 SQIVND (reference sequence). CDR3 bases: TGTGCCAGTTACGATCAGGGTAGAGGTGGCTACACCTTC. Translating gives CASYDQGRGGYTF.

This clonotype was picked up a small number of times. The rearrangement joins TRBV5-4 to TRBJ2-5; D gene ambiguous. Trimming shortened V by 4 bases and J by 2 bases, and 9 bases separated the two germline ends. Germline V CDR1 and CDR2: SGHNT, YYREEE (reference sequence). The CDR3 totals 13 residues. CDR3 region: CASSPWKQETQYF. The CDR3 coding sequence is TGTGCCAGCAGCCCATGGAAGCAAGAGACCCAGTACTTC.

The sample holds many counts of this clonotype. The CDR3 DNA reads as TGCAGTGCTAGAGTGGTCGACACCTACACTGAAGCTTTCTTT. It encodes CSARVVDTYTEAFF. The chain employs TRBV20-1 and TRBJ1-1, with D uncertain. Germline V lookup: CDR1 DFQATT, CDR2 SNEGSKA (reference sequence). The V gene lost 1 base and the J gene lost 3 bases, with 12 bases spanning the gap. This CDR3 is built from 14 residues.

This clonotype appeared many times. The CDR3 sequence is CASRVDSSYEQYF. The CDR3 DNA is TGTGCCAGCAGGGTAGACAGTTCCTACGAGCAGTACTTC. V usage is TRBV2 and J usage is TRBJ2-7; tentatively, D is TRBD1 (5 bases). The germline V gene encodes CDR1 SNHLY and CDR2 FYNNEI. V was pared by 6 bases and J by 1 base, with 10 bases between. This CDR3 has 13 amino acids. Full variable domain (outside the CDR3, taken from reference TRBV2 and TRBJ2-7): EPEVTQTPSHQVTQMGQEVILRCVPISNHLYFYWYRQILGQKVEFLVSFYNNEISEKSEIFDDQFSVERPDGSNFTLKIRSTKLEDSAMYFCASRVDSSYEQYFGPGTRLTVT.

V and J are TRBV12-5 and TRBJ2-3, with D possibly matching TRBD2 (7 bases). The length of the CDR3 is 15 residues. Trimming removed 6 bases from V and 5 bases from J, with 18 bases in between. The germline gives CDR1 LGHNT, CDR2 FRNRAP. This chain's CDR3 is CASGRGAGDVDTQYF. The CDR3 bases are TGTGCTAGTGGCCGGGGGGCAGGGGATGTAGATACGCAGTATTTT.

The chain has TRBV5-6 and TRBJ2-7; D remains ambiguous. CDR3 length: 12 amino acids. The germline V and J ends were trimmed by 4 bases and 3 bases, with 8 bases remaining between them. Germline-derived CDR1 and CDR2 are SGHDT and YYEEEE. The CDR3 loop reads CASSHDRYEQYF. CDR3 DNA: TGTGCCAGCAGCCACGACCGCTACGAGCAGTACTTC. Supplemented by reference TRBV5-6 and TRBJ2-7, the full variable domain reads DAGVTQSPTHLIKTRGQQVTLRCSPKSGHDTVSWYQQALGQGPQFIFQYYEEEERQRGNFPDRFSGHQFPNYSSELNVNALLLGDSALYLCASSHDRYEQYFGPGTRLTVT.

The chain uses TRBV6-2 or TRBV6-3 and TRBJ1-5, with D possibly TRBD1 on 5 matching bases. The CDR3 has 17 amino acids. CDR1 and CDR2 (germline): MNHEY, SVGEGT. V lost 4 bases and J 7 bases, leaving 23 bases between the germline ends. The CDR3 here is CASSWSHGTAYGQPQHF. Here the CDR3 DNA reads TGTGCCAGCAGTTGGAGCCATGGGACGGCTTACGGACAGCCCCAGCATTTT.

The chain uses TRBV6-2 or TRBV6-3 and TRBJ1-1; D unresolved. The CDR3 contains 15 residues. CDR1 MNHEY and CDR2 SVGEGT come from the germline V gene. Trimming removed 6 bases at V and 1 base at J, with 15 bases between. The CDR3 DNA reads as TGTGCCAGCAGCCCCGAGGCGTGGTGGAACACTGAAGCTTTCTTT. Encoded protein: CASSPEAWWNTEAFF.

This clonotype appeared a few times. V is TRBV7-3 and J is TRBJ2-3; 10 bases are shared with TRBD1. The CDR3 sequence is 15 residues long. J gave up 5 bases and V 6 bases, and 8 bases lay outside the gene matches. CDR1 SGHTA and CDR2 FQGTGA come from the germline V gene. The CDR3 coding sequence is TGTGCCAGCAGTCGGACCCGGGACAGGGGAGATACGCAGTATTTT. This codes for CASSRTRDRGDTQYF.

This clonotype occurred a few times. The V gene is TRBV5-1, the J gene TRBJ1-1; 8 bases fit TRBD1. The trim removed 7 bases at V and 2 bases at J, leaving 10 bases unmatched. Germline CDR1 is SGHRS and CDR2 is YFSETQ. The CDR3 is 15 residues long. The CDR3 is CASGDTGTGNTEAFF. DNA of the CDR3: TGCGCCAGCGGGGACACCGGGACAGGTAACACTGAAGCTTTCTTT.

The chain recombines TRBV5-1 with TRBJ1-2; no reliable D call. Germline CDR1 and CDR2: SGHRS and YFSETQ. There are 13 residues in the CDR3. V gave up 1 base and J gave up 4 bases, with 8 bases separating them. The CDR3 DNA is TGCGCCAGCAGCTTGACGCGCACCTATGGCTACACCTTC. This codes for CASSLTRTYGYTF. The full variable domain, rest sourced from reference TRBV5-1 and TRBJ1-2, is KAGVTQTPRYLIKTRGQQVTLSCSPISGHRSVSWYQQTPGQGLQFLFEYFSETQRNKGNFPGRFSGRQFSNSRSEMNVSTLELGDSALYLCASSLTRTYGYTFGSGTRLTVV.

This clonotype has a count of ten or more. The chain uses TRBV12-3 or TRBV12-4 and TRBJ2-5; D ambiguous. This CDR3 region has 15 residues. V dropped 0 bases and J dropped 1 base, with 9 bases sitting between them. The CDR3 bases are TGTGCCAGCAGTTTAGCTGTTAGCTTCCAAGAGACCCAGTACTTC. Translated, it gives CASSLAVSFQETQYF.

This clonotype was observed a few times. The chain couples TRBV5-6 to TRBJ2-7, with 9 nucleotides matching TRBD1. The germline CDR1 and CDR2 sequences are SGHDT and YYEEEE. The ends lost 4 bases at V and 2 bases at J; junction bases unmatched: 4. The CDR3 has 14 amino acids. The CDR3 nucleotides are TGTGCCAGCAGCCCGGGACAGGGACCCTACGAGCAGTACGTC. Encoded protein: CASSPGQGPYEQYV.

The V call is TRBV12-3 or TRBV12-4, the J call TRBJ1-1; D is uncertain. The ends were cut back, 3 bases at V and 0 bases at J, with 14 bases in the middle. CDR3 size: 16 residues. CDR3 loop: CASSFHRLRMNTEAFF. The CDR3 DNA reads as TGTGCCAGCAGTTTCCACCGATTGCGAATGAACACTGAAGCTTTCTTT.

This clonotype was seen only a few times. This rearrangement joins TRBV7-8 to TRBJ2-3; 10 positions agree with TRBD2. CDR1 is SGHVS, CDR2 FQNEAQ, per germline. The CDR3 is made up of 12 amino acids. V dropped 6 bases and J dropped 11; count of bases not matched to a gene: 5. The CDR3 is CASSRAGGEQYF. CDR3 bases: TGTGCCAGCAGTCGAGCGGGGGGGGAGCAGTATTTT.